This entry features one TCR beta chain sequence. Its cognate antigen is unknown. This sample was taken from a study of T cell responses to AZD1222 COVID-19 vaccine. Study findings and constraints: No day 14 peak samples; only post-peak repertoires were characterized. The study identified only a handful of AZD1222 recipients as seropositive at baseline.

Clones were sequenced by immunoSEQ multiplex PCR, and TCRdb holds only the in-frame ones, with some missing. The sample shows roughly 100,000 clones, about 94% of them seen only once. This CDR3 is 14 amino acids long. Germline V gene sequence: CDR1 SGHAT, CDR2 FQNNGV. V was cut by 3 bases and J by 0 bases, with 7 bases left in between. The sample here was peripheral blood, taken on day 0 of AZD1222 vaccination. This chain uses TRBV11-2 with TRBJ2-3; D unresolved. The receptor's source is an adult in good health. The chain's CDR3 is CASSLRSSTDTQYF. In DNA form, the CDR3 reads TGTGCCAGCAGCTTGCGGTCTAGCACAGATACGCAGTATTTT.